The 22 T cell receptor beta chains below were found in one sample sequenced in a study of blood T cell repertoires in COVID-19. Clones were read by immunoSEQ multiplex PCR, and TCRdb kept only the in-frame ones, dropping some. The sample records roughly 14,000 clones, 82% being singletons. The sequenced sample consisted of peripheral blood. The source of these receptors is a man at least 80 years old with active or convalescent COVID-19.

The sample holds one count of this clone. V and J are TRBV28 and TRBJ1-2, with D hard to call. V was pared by 3 bases and J by 8 bases, with 13 bases between. The germline V gene encodes CDR1 MDHEN and CDR2 SYDVKM. This CDR3 contains 13 residues. CDR3 in amino acids: CASSFRAGNGYTF. For the CDR3, the DNA is TGTGCCAGCAGTTTCCGGGCGGGGAACGGCTACACCTTC.

V and J are TRBV7-3 and TRBJ2-3; TRBD2 aligns across 10 bases. Per germline, CDR1 SGHTA and CDR2 FQGTGA. V shed 5 bases, J shed 7 bases, and the junction held 12 bases outside the gene matches. The CDR3 is 16 residues long. The CDR3 nucleotides read TGTGCCAGCAGCATCCTCCCTAGCGGGGGCCCCCATACGCAGTATTTT. This codes for CASSILPSGGPHTQYF.

This clone is classed as large. The V gene is TRBV5-6, the J gene TRBJ1-1; possibly TRBD1 for D (6 bases). Germline loops: CDR1 SGHDT, CDR2 YYEEEE. Trimming removed 4 bases from V and 2 bases from J, with 9 bases in between. The CDR3 length is 13 residues. The CDR3 spells CASSQDSNTEAFF. The CDR3 DNA reads TGTGCCAGCAGCCAGGACAGTAACACTGAAGCTTTCTTT.

The chain combines TRBV3-1 (or the pseudogene TRBV3-2) with TRBJ2-2; the D is unclear. CDR3 length: 15 amino acids. Deletions cut 3 bases from V and 1 base from J, with 9 bases between. The germline CDR1 and CDR2 sequences are LGHDT and YNNKEL (reference sequence). The chain's CDR3 is CASSHDTKNTGELFF. The CDR3 DNA reads TGTGCCAGCAGCCACGACACCAAGAACACCGGGGAGCTGTTTTTT.

The chain combines TRBV4-2 with TRBJ2-1; 11 bases are shared with TRBD1. CDR1 is LGHNA, CDR2 YNFKEQ, per germline. The CDR3 spans 16 residues. Losses at the gene ends were 0 bases for V and 3 bases for J; bases not matched to a gene: 1. CDR3 nucleotides: TGTGCCAGCAGCCAAGAGGGACAGGGGGTCTACAATGAGCAGTTCTTC. It yields the protein CASSQEGQGVYNEQFF.

The sample holds a few counts of this clone. The chain employs TRBV10-3 and TRBJ1-4; the D gene is possibly TRBD1 (6 bases). Trimming removed 3 bases from V and 8 bases from J, with 13 bases in between. This CDR3 is built from 14 residues. Germline V gives CDR1 ENHRY, CDR2 SYGVKD. The CDR3 loop is CAISDIGGGEKLFF. The CDR3 DNA is TGTGCCATCAGTGATATAGGGGGTGGCGAAAAACTGTTTTTT.

CDR3 coding DNA: TGTGCCTCCACGGACAACTTGTCCTACAATGAGCAGTTCTTC. It translates to CASTDNLSYNEQFF. The gene calls are TRBV27 and TRBJ2-1, with D perhaps matching TRBD1 (5 bases). V gave up 11 bases and J gave up 1 base, with 15 bases separating them. The CDR3 consists of 14 residues. The germline CDR1 and CDR2 sequences are MNHEY and SMNVEV (reference sequence).

The V and J genes are TRBV19 and TRBJ2-7, with D uncertain. The CDR3 is 12 residues long. V dropped 10 bases and J dropped 6 bases, with 16 bases sitting between them. CDR1 is LNHDA, CDR2 SQIVND, per germline (reference sequence). CDR3 region: CATATGDGEQYF. The CDR3 coding sequence is TGTGCCACCGCGACCGGAGACGGCGAGCAGTACTTC. The variable domain in full, completed from reference TRBV19 and TRBJ2-7, reads DGGITQSPKYLFRKEGQNVTLSCEQNLNHDAMYWYRQDPGQGLRLIYYSQIVNDFQKGDIAEGYSVSREKKESFPLTVTSAQKNPTAFYLCATATGDGEQYFGPGTRLTVT.

The chain couples TRBV2 to TRBJ2-1; TRBD2 matches 10 bases. J gave up 3 bases and V 6 bases, and 5 bases lay outside the gene matches. The germline gives CDR1 SNHLY, CDR2 FYNNEI. The CDR3 consists of 15 residues. The CDR3 coding sequence is TGTGCCAGCAGCGCCGGGACTAGCGACTACAATGAGCAGTTCTTC. This gives the protein CASSAGTSDYNEQFF.

This rearrangement joins TRBV19 to TRBJ1-2; D remains ambiguous. V gave up 2 bases and J gave up 4 bases, with 8 bases separating them. The CDR3 sequence is 13 residues long. In germline, CDR1 is LNHDA, CDR2 SQIVND (reference sequence). The DNA of the CDR3 is TGTGCCAGTAGTATAAACCAGGCCTATGGCTACACCTTC. It is translated as CASSINQAYGYTF.

The sample holds one count of this clone. V and J are TRBV21-1 and TRBJ2-2; whether TRBD1, the table's D call, matches the DNA was not checked. TRBV21-1 represents a pseudogene. This CDR3 contains 17 residues. The CDR3 protein is CASSKVSPFRNTGELFF. For the CDR3, the DNA is TGTGCCAGCAGCAAAGTCTCACCCTTCAGGAACACCGGGGAGCTGTTTTTT.

V gene TRBV11-2 combines with J gene TRBJ2-2; TRBD2 agrees at 7 bases. J lost 5 bases, V lost 5 bases, and 8 bases had no gene match. The CDR3 totals 15 residues. CDR1 SGHAT and CDR2 FQNNGV come from the germline V gene. The chain's CDR3 is CASSPRASGTGELFF. The CDR3 DNA reads TGTGCCAGCAGCCCTCGGGCTAGCGGAACCGGGGAGCTGTTTTTT.

The V gene is TRBV6-5, the J gene TRBJ2-7, with TRBD2 as a possible D gene (6 bases). CDR3 length: 11 residues. Per the germline V gene, CDR1 is MNHEY and CDR2 is SVGAGI. V was trimmed by 8 bases and J by 7 bases, leaving 12 bases between them. This CDR3 is CASGPRGEQYF. The CDR3 DNA reads as TGTGCCAGCGGCCCACGGGGGGAGCAGTACTTC.

The chain employs TRBV7-2 and TRBJ2-5, with 15 bases fitting TRBD2. V shed 4 bases, J shed 5 bases, and the junction held 5 bases outside the gene matches. CDR3 length: 16 amino acids. Germline V CDR1 and CDR2: SGHTA, FQGNSA. This CDR3 is CASSYGTSGGLETQYF. The CDR3 DNA follows: TGTGCCAGCAGCTACGGGACTAGCGGGGGGCTGGAGACCCAGTACTTC.

This chain joins TRBV2 and TRBJ1-5; D is undetermined. This CDR3 has 13 residues. Trimming removed 6 bases at V and 7 bases at J, with 13 bases between. Germline V gene lookup returns CDR1 SNHLY and CDR2 FYNNEI. CDR3 coding DNA: TGTGCCAGCAGCGACACTGCGGGACAGCCCCAGCATTTT. It encodes CASSDTAGQPQHF.

This chain connects TRBV6-6 to TRBJ2-5; D gene unclear. The germline V gene encodes CDR1 MNHNY and CDR2 SVGAGI (reference sequence). This CDR3 is 14 amino acids long. The V end lost 0 bases, the J end lost 1 base, and 6 bases lay between the germline ends. In DNA form, the CDR3 reads TGTGCCAGCAGTTACTCGTCTATCCAAGAGACCCAGTACTTC. This gives the protein CASSYSSIQETQYF.

The rearrangement uses TRBV10-1 and TRBJ2-1, with 9 positions matching TRBD1. CDR1 is WNHNN and CDR2 is SYGVQD in the germline V gene (reference sequence). V dropped 3 bases and J dropped 6; count of bases not matched to a gene: 6. The CDR3 consists of 15 residues. CDR3 DNA sequence: TGCGCCAGCAGTGAAGGGGACAGGGTGTTCAATGAGCAGTTCTTC. It encodes CASSEGDRVFNEQFF.

V and J are TRBV10-3 and TRBJ1-1; D is unclear. Germline assignment: CDR1 ENHRY and CDR2 SYGVKD. The CDR3 has 12 amino acids. The ends were cut back, 3 bases at V and 5 bases at J, with 7 bases in the middle. The CDR3 nucleotides are TGTGCCATCAGTGAAGGGAGGACTGAAGCTTTCTTT. It specifies CAISEGRTEAFF.

This chain links TRBV11-3 with TRBJ2-5; possible D gene TRBD2, 6 bases. Trimming pared 5 bases from V and 1 base from J, leaving 11 bases between. The CDR3 runs to 14 residues. Germline V gene data show CDR1 as SGHNT and CDR2 as YENEEA. This CDR3 is CASSIGGVQETQYF. The CDR3 bases are TGTGCCAGCAGCATAGGCGGGGTCCAAGAGACCCAGTACTTC. The full variable domain, completed using reference TRBV11-3 and TRBJ2-5, is EAGVVQSPRYKIIEKKQPVAFWCNPISGHNTLYWYLQNLGQGPELLIRYENEEAVDDSQLPKDRFSAERLKGVDSTLKIQPAELGDSAVYLCASSIGGVQETQYFGPGTRLLVL.

This clone appeared once. This chain uses TRBV4-1 with TRBJ1-2, with a tentative D call TRBD1 (5 bases). CDR3 length equals 15 residues. Trimming removed 4 bases at V and 5 bases at J, with 17 bases between. Germline CDR1 MGHRA, CDR2 YSYEKL. CDR3 in DNA: TGCGCCAGCAGCCCGGAGGGAGGTGGGACGTATGGCTACACCTTC. Translated: CASSPEGGGTYGYTF.

The chain has TRBV7-9 and TRBJ2-3; possibly TRBD1 for D (6 bases). The germline V gene encodes CDR1 SEHNR and CDR2 FQNEAQ (reference sequence). The CDR3 consists of 14 residues. Trimming removed 6 bases at V and 0 bases at J, with 10 bases between. The CDR3 sequence is CASSIGQSTDTQYF. CDR3 nucleotide sequence: TGTGCCAGCAGTATCGGACAGAGCACAGATACGCAGTATTTT.

This chain connects TRBV3-1 (or the pseudogene TRBV3-2) to TRBJ2-1; 8 bases align to TRBD2. Losses at the gene ends were 6 bases for V and 3 bases for J; bases not matched to a gene: 7. The germline V gene has CDR1 LGHDT and CDR2 YNNKEL (reference sequence). The CDR3 has 15 residues. The CDR3 reads CASSQTGGDYNEQFF. CDR3 DNA: TGTGCCAGCAGTCAAACCGGGGGGGACTACAATGAGCAGTTCTTC.